This TCR beta chain was sequenced for a study of radiotherapy plus CTLA-4 blockade in lung cancer. Data came from immunoSEQ multiplex PCR; TCRdb stores just in-frame clones and leaves some out. The table lists tens of thousands of clones, less than 80% of them singletons. The length of the CDR3 is 10 residues. V dropped 7 bases and J dropped 4 bases, with 7 bases sitting between them. CDR1 and CDR2 (germline): GTSNPN, SVGIG (reference sequence). The clonotype was recovered from a human donor with non-small cell lung cancer who had stable disease on radiotherapy plus ipilimumab. The sample consisted of peripheral blood, taken from a patient treated with radiotherapy plus ipilimumab. The chain uses TRBV30 and TRBJ2-5; D ambiguous. CDR3 nucleotide sequence: TGTGCCTCCGTCCGAGAGACCCAGTACTTC. It specifies CASVRETQYF.